Listed below are T cell receptor beta chains from one sample, sequenced in a study of blood T cell repertoires in COVID-19. Profiled with immunoSEQ multiplex PCR; TCRdb holds only in-frame clones, not every one. The sample carries some 500,000 clones, roughly 90% recorded once. The sample consisted of PBMCs or T cells enriched from blood (not recorded which). Receptors were obtained from a woman aged 40 to 55 who had recovered from COVID-19. Both conserved end residues are part of each CDR3. Each record gives: clone size, V gene, D gene, J gene, CDR3 protein, CDR3 DNA. The D gene is left open where the match is weak. Clone size is stated in some rows and not others, as once, few, many or a class when expanded.

>-|TRBV12-3/TRBV12-4|-|TRBJ1-3
CASSLSSGNTIYF
TGTGCCAGCAGTTTGAGCTCTGGAAACACCATATATTTT
>-|TRBV11-3|-|TRBJ2-1
CASSFRQGYNEQFF
TGTGCCAGCAGCTTTCGCCAGGGTTACAATGAGCAGTTCTTC
>-|TRBV27|TRBD2|TRBJ2-1
CASSMLAGGPSREQFF
TGTGCCAGCAGTATGTTAGCGGGAGGGCCCTCGCGGGAGCAGTTCTTC
>-|TRBV27|-|TRBJ1-5
CASGRTGIYSNQPQHF
TGTGCCAGCGGACGAACAGGGATCTATAGCAATCAGCCCCAGCATTTT
>-|TRBV5-6|-|TRBJ1-1
CASLGGEGTEAFF
TGTGCCAGCCTGGGTGGAGAGGGCACTGAAGCTTTCTTT
>-|TRBV2|TRBD1|TRBJ2-2
CASNLRQGAPWAFF
TGTGCCAGCAACCTTCGACAGGGGGCGCCATGGGCGTTTTTT
>-|TRBV19|-|TRBJ2-1
CASSIAGPIEQFF
TGTGCCAGTAGTATAGCAGGCCCAATTGAGCAGTTCTTC
>-|TRBV10-2|-|TRBJ2-7
CASSTSRNEQYF
TGCGCCAGCAGTACTAGTCGAAACGAGCAGTACTTC
>-|TRBV3-1/TRBV3-2|TRBD2|TRBJ2-7
CASSPTGREDYEQYF
TGTGCCAGCAGCCCCACCGGGCGGGAGGACTACGAGCAGTACTTC
>-|TRBV6-5|-|TRBJ2-3
CASRRQVSTDTQYF
TGTGCCAGCCGTAGACAGGTTAGCACAGATACGCAGTATTTT
>once|TRBV15|-|TRBJ2-2
CATKPGPTGELFF
TGTGCCACCAAACCAGGGCCCACCGGGGAGCTGTTTTTT
>few|TRBV28|TRBD1|TRBJ1-1
CASSPGQGGEAFF
TGTGCCAGCAGTCCCGGACAGGGAGGTGAAGCTTTCTTT
>few|TRBV29-1|-|TRBJ1-1
CSVEAGNTEAFF
TGCAGCGTTGAGGCAGGGAACACTGAAGCTTTCTTT
>-|TRBV6-1|-|TRBJ2-2
CASSEAFAGAITGELFF
TGTGCCAGCAGTGAAGCCTTTGCGGGGGCTATTACCGGGGAGCTGTTTTTT